This T cell receptor (beta chain) was profiled in a study of blood T cells in healthy people across ages. In the study overall: For every two T cells, template switching captured about one barcoded beta molecule.

V lost 3 bases to trimming and J lost 6 bases, with 19 bases between them. The length of the CDR3 is 15 residues. Germline CDR1 reads DFQATT; CDR2 reads SNEGSKA (reference sequence). Next came a second PCR, run for about 6 to 12 cycles, which used a sample-barcoded 5' primer along with a J-beta primer mix. MiXCR, applied by TCRdb to the 5' RACE reads, yields one record per CDR3 protein. This sample has 720,000 or so distinct CDR3 sequences, with approximately 40% found just once. The source is a man at least 80 years old in good health. The sequencing sample was made of blood. The V and J genes are TRBV20-1 and TRBJ2-3; D gene unclear. The CDR3 sequence is CSASPVRERPDTQYF. As DNA, the CDR3 is TGCAGTGCTAGTCCCGTACGAGAAAGGCCTGATACGCAGTATTTT.